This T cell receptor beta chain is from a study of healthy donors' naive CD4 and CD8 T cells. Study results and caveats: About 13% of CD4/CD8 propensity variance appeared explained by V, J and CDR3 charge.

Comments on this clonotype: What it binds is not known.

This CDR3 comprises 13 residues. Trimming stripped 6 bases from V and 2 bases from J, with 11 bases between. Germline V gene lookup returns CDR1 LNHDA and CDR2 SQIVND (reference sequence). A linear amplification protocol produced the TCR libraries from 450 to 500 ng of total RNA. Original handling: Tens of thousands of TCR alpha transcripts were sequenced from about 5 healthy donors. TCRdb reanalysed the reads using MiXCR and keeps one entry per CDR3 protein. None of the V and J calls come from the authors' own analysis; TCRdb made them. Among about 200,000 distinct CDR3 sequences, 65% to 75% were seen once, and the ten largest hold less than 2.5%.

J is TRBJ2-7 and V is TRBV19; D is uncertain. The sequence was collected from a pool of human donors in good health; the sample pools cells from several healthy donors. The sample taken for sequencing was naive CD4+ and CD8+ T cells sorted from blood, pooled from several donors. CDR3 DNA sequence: TGTGCCAGTAGACACGGGCCTCCCTACGAGCAGTACTTC. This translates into CASRHGPPYEQYF.